This TCR beta chain originates from a study of cytomegalovirus exposure and HLA in healthy donors. Whole-study context: In an early release, HLA-typed donors contributed tens of millions of unique TCR sequences. Findings and limits, study-wide: Most TCR sequences showed up rarely, but some public TCRs showed up in many donors.

Trimming stripped 5 bases from V and 3 bases from J, with 6 bases between. The CDR3 has 11 residues. The germline V gene encodes CDR1 SGHRS and CDR2 YFSETQ. Use of 60 Vbeta and 13 Jbeta primers characterized the PCR. Data came from immunoSEQ multiplex PCR; TCRdb stores just in-frame clones and leaves some out. Of about 200,000 clones in the sample, around 86% are singletons; the top ten hold 2.5% to 3.5%. In the case of this clone: The antigen is not known.

The sequence was obtained from a woman in her 40s in good health and CMV-seronegative. Sequencing input: PBMCs. The genes are TRBV5-1 and TRBJ2-7; D ambiguous. The CDR3 sequence is CASRSNYEQYF. The CDR3 region has the DNA TGCGCCAGCAGATCAAACTACGAGCAGTACTTC. The variable domain in full, completed from reference TRBV5-1 and TRBJ2-7, reads KAGVTQTPRYLIKTRGQQVTLSCSPISGHRSVSWYQQTPGQGLQFLFEYFSETQRNKGNFPGRFSGRQFSNSRSEMNVSTLELGDSALYLCASRSNYEQYFGPGTRLTVT.